The rows below give T cell receptor beta chains drawn from one sample of a study of shared clonotypes between healthy human individuals. TCRdb keeps only in-frame clones here, not all; method: immunoSEQ multiplex PCR. The top ten clones hold over 0.12% of a sample with 2,500,000 or so clones, around nine tenths of them seen once. Sequenced sample: naive CD4+ T cells sorted from blood. These TCRs come from a man aged 18 to 29 in good health. Both conserved end residues are part of each CDR3. A D gene is named only where the DNA matches it firmly. Some rows have no size entry. The others give once, few or many, or a class for an expanded clone.

>TRBJ2-2|NA|TRBV7-2|NA
TGTGCCAGCAGCTCCATAAACACCGGGGAGCTGTTTTTT
CASSSINTGELFF
>TRBJ2-7|NA|TRBV4-3|TRBD2
TGCGCCAGCAGCCAAGCCCGGACTAGCGGGACCTACGAGCAGTACTTC
CASSQARTSGTYEQYF
>TRBJ1-6|NA|TRBV9|TRBD1
TGTGCCAGCAGCGTCGAGAGACAGGGGGGTAATTCACCCCTCCACTTT
CASSVERQGGNSPLHF
>TRBJ2-5|NA|TRBV5-1|NA
TGCGCCAGCAGCTTGGTGGCAGGGAAAGAGACCCAGTACTTC
CASSLVAGKETQYF
>TRBJ2-7|NA|TRBV6-4|TRBD1
TGTGCCAGCAGTATCGACAGGGGCTCCGAGCAGTACTTC
CASSIDRGSEQYF
>TRBJ2-2|NA|TRBV2|TRBD2
TGTGCCAGCAGTGAAGGCGGTAGCGGGGTGATCACCGGGGAGCTGTTTTTT
CASSEGGSGVITGELFF
>TRBJ2-1|NA|TRBV7-3|TRBD1
TGTGCCAGCAGCCGAGCGACAGGGTCGTCCTACAATGAGCAGTTCTTC
CASSRATGSSYNEQFF
>TRBJ2-7|NA|TRBV5-1|TRBD2
TGCGCCAGCAGGTTAGCGGGAGAGTCCTACGAGCAGTACTTC
CASRLAGESYEQYF
>TRBJ2-5|NA|TRBV29-1|NA
TGCAGCGTCTACGGGAACCAACGACTCGGCGAGACCCAGTACTTC
CSVYGNQRLGETQYF
>TRBJ2-2|NA|TRBV5-1|NA
TGCGCCAGCAGCATAGGAGGCGGGGAGCTGTTTTTT
CASSIGGGELFF
>TRBJ2-5|NA|TRBV5-6|NA
TGTGCCAGCCTAAGCCGGTGGGGGGTCGGTGAGACCCAGTACTTC
CASLSRWGVGETQYF
>TRBJ1-1|NA|TRBV21-1|NA
TGTGCCAGCAGCAAAGCGAAACCAGGGGAACACACTGAAGCTTTCTTT
CASSKAKPGEHTEAFF
>TRBJ2-4|NA|TRBV5-6|NA
TGTGCCAGCAGCTTAGTGGAAGCCAAAAACATTCAGTACTTC
CASSLVEAKNIQYF
>TRBJ2-5|NA|TRBV9|TRBD2
TGTGCCAGCAGCGTATCACTTGGGACTACCGCTTCATCCCAAGAGACCCAGTACTTC
CASSVSLGTTASSQETQYF
>TRBJ1-6|once|TRBV30|TRBD1
TGTGCCTGGAGCCCGTACCCCTGGGACAGGGATTCACCCCTCCACTTT
CAWSPYPWDRDSPLHF
>TRBJ1-1|NA|TRBV7-2|NA
TGTGCCAGCAGCCAAACAGGGTTTACTGAAGCTTTCTTT
CASSQTGFTEAFF
>TRBJ2-3|NA|TRBV5-1|NA
TGCGCCAGCAGCCCCCCGGGAGCAGATACGCAGTATTTT
CASSPPGADTQYF
>TRBJ1-6|once|TRBV28|NA
TGTGCCACCTCCCAAGAGGGAAATTCACCCCTCCACTTT
CATSQEGNSPLHF
>TRBJ2-7|NA|TRBV4-2|NA
TGTGCCAGCAGCCAGGGAGCCCAGACCCCCTACGAGCAGTACTTC
CASSQGAQTPYEQYF
>TRBJ2-1|NA|TRBV19|NA
TGTGCCAGTAGCCCCAGCACAATGAGGCAGTTCTTC
CASSPSTMRQFF
>TRBJ1-2|NA|TRBV7-2|NA
TGTGCCAGCAGCCTTCGGGCCGCGCCTGGCTATGGCTACACCTTC
CASSLRAAPGYGYTF
>TRBJ2-7|NA|TRBV12-5|TRBD2
TGTGCTAGTGGTTTGAGGCTCTGGCAGCGGGAGGGCCCGGACGAGCAGTACTTC
CASGLRLWQREGPDEQYF
>TRBJ1-6|NA|TRBV5-1|NA
TGCGCCAGCAGCCCTGACACCCTGAGCTCCTATAATTCACCCCTCCACTTT
CASSPDTLSSYNSPLHF
>TRBJ2-4|NA|TRBV6-1|TRBD2
TGTGCCAGCAGTGAGAGGCCCCTAGCAGGGAGGGACATTCAGTACTTC
CASSERPLAGRDIQYF
>TRBJ1-1|NA|TRBV5-1|NA
TGCGCCAGCAGCTTCCAGGGTAGCTCTGAAGCTTTCTTT
CASSFQGSSEAFF
>TRBJ2-5|NA|TRBV9|TRBD2
TGTGCCAGCAGCGTAGGGACTAGCGGGGGGTTCCAAGAGACCCAGTACTTC
CASSVGTSGGFQETQYF
>TRBJ1-6|NA|TRBV4-1|NA
TGCGCCAGCAGCCAAGATAGCCGGACTAGGGCCTATAATTCACCCCTCCACTTT
CASSQDSRTRAYNSPLHF
>TRBJ2-1|NA|TRBV11-2|TRBD2
TGTGCCAGCAGCCGCCCGGGACTAGGTAATTACAATGAGCAGTTCTTC
CASSRPGLGNYNEQFF
>TRBJ2-7|NA|TRBV2|NA
TGTGCCAGCCAGAGTGCGTTATCCTACGAGCAGTACTTC
CASQSALSYEQYF
>TRBJ1-4|NA|TRBV19|NA
TGTGCCAGTAGTCCCAATCAGGGGAGTATAAATGAAAAACTGTTTTTT
CASSPNQGSINEKLFF
>TRBJ1-2|once|TRBV30|TRBD1
TGTGCCTGGAGTCACCGACAGGGGGCTGAATATGGCTACACCTTC
CAWSHRQGAEYGYTF
>TRBJ2-1|NA|TRBV27|NA
TGTGCCAGCAGTTCCCGTTCCGACTCGAAAAATGAGCAGTTCTTC
CASSSRSDSKNEQFF
>TRBJ2-3|NA|TRBV18|NA
TGTGCCAGCTCCCAGATGGCCGGGTCCTCAGATACGCAGTATTTT
CASSQMAGSSDTQYF
>TRBJ2-1|NA|TRBV6-5|NA
TGTGCCAGCAGTTGGCTAGCGAGAAAAGACAATGAGCAGTTCTTC
CASSWLARKDNEQFF
>TRBJ2-5|NA|TRBV30|NA
TGTGCCTGGAGTCGGGACGTAACCATTGGGGAGACCCAGTACTTC
CAWSRDVTIGETQYF
>TRBJ2-7|NA|TRBV5-6|NA
TGTGCCAGCAGCTTGGACCGGGGGCTCGGATACGAGCAGTACTTC
CASSLDRGLGYEQYF
>TRBJ2-7|NA|TRBV6-5|NA
TGTGCCAGCACCCGGTCCCAGGACCACGAGCAGTACTTC
CASTRSQDHEQYF
>TRBJ1-3|NA|TRBV4-3|NA
TGCGCCAGCAGCCAAGACTATGGGGGCGCGGTAGGAAACACCATATATTTT
CASSQDYGGAVGNTIYF
>TRBJ2-7|NA|TRBV2|NA
TGTGCCAGCAGTAGGACCAGGGGAAGCGAGCAGTACTTC
CASSRTRGSEQYF
>TRBJ1-5|few|TRBV5-1|NA
TGCGCCAGCAGCTTTTCCCCGGACAATGATCAGCCCCAGCATTTT
CASSFSPDNDQPQHF
>TRBJ1-6|NA|TRBV5-4|NA
TGTGCCAGCAGTCGGAACAGGGTGAATAATTCACCCCTCCACTTT
CASSRNRVNNSPLHF
>TRBJ1-4|NA|TRBV5-1|TRBD1
TGCGCCAGCAGCTTACAGGGGGCAACTAATGAAAAACTGTTTTTT
CASSLQGATNEKLFF
>TRBJ1-2|NA|TRBV19|TRBD1
TGTGCCAGTAGTGACAGGGCCTCCTATGGCTACACCTTC
CASSDRASYGYTF
>TRBJ2-3|NA|TRBV11-2|NA
TGTGCCAGCAGCCTCCAGGGGTCAGATACGCAGTATTTT
CASSLQGSDTQYF
>TRBJ2-7|NA|TRBV15|TRBD1
TGTGCCACCAGCAATGGGGGACAGCGCCGCTCCTACGAGCAGTACTTC
CATSNGGQRRSYEQYF
>TRBJ1-5|NA|TRBV19|NA
TGTGCCAGTAGTGGGGACCCGGTGGCCAATCAGCCCCAGCATTTT
CASSGDPVANQPQHF
>TRBJ2-3|NA|TRBV5-1|TRBD1
TGCGCCAGCAGCTCCGGGACAGGAGTAGATACGCAGTATTTT
CASSSGTGVDTQYF
>TRBJ2-5|NA|TRBV11-2|NA
TGTGCCAGCAGCTTAGGTGGCCTCCAAGAGACCCAGTACTTC
CASSLGGLQETQYF
>TRBJ2-6|NA|TRBV5-1|NA
TGCGCCAGCAGCTTACAGGCTTCTGGGGCCAACGTCCTGACTTTC
CASSLQASGANVLTF
>TRBJ1-1|NA|TRBV5-1|NA
TGCGCCAGCAGCTTGGGACACTACACGAACACTGAAGCTTTCTTT
CASSLGHYTNTEAFF
>TRBJ2-7|NA|TRBV10-2|NA
TGCGCCAGCAGGGTGTCCCCGAGCTCCTACGAGCAGTACTTC
CASRVSPSSYEQYF
>TRBJ2-3|NA|TRBV4-2|TRBD1
TGTGCCAGCAGCCAAGTAAACCGTCGACAGGGGATGGAAGATACGCAGTATTTT
CASSQVNRRQGMEDTQYF
>TRBJ1-2|NA|TRBV5-6|NA
TGTGCCAGCAGCTTAAAACCGGGACCTAACTATGGCTACACCTTC
CASSLKPGPNYGYTF